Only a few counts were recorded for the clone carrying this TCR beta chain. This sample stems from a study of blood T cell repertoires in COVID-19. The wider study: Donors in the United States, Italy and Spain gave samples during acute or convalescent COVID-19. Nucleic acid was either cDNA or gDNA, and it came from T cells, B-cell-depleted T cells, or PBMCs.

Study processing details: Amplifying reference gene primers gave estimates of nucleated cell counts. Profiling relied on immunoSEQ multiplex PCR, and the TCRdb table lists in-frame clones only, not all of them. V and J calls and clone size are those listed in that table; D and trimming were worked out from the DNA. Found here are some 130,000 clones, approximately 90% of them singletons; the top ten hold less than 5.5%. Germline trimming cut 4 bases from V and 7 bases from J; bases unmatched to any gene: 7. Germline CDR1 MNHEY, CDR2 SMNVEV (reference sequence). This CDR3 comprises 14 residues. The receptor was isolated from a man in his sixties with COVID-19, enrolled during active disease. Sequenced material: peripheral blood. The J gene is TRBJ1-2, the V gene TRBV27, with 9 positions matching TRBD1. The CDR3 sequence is CASSSEQGAVGYTF. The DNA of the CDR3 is TGTGCCAGCAGTTCGGAACAGGGGGCGGTTGGCTACACCTTC.